The entry below describes one TCR beta chain. V gave up 0 bases and J gave up 2 bases, with 14 bases separating them. Germline CDR1 and CDR2: SGHVS and FNYEAQ. The CDR3 consists of 16 residues. A multiplex PCR was run with 60 Vbeta primers and 13 Jbeta primers. Only in-frame clones appear in the TCRdb table, and some are missing; sequencing was by immunoSEQ multiplex PCR. The repertoire includes fewer than 200,000 clones, approximately 70% of them detected once, and about 2.5% sits in the top ten. The data are from a study of cytomegalovirus exposure and HLA in healthy donors. Healthy bone marrow donors made up the donors.

Sequencing used PBMCs. The source of this sequence is a human donor in good health. The rearrangement joins TRBV7-6 to TRBJ2-7; D not resolved. The CDR3 DNA is TGTGCCAGCAGCTTAGCAGGCGGCCCTGCTCCCTACGAGCAGTACTTC. It specifies CASSLAGGPAPYEQYF.